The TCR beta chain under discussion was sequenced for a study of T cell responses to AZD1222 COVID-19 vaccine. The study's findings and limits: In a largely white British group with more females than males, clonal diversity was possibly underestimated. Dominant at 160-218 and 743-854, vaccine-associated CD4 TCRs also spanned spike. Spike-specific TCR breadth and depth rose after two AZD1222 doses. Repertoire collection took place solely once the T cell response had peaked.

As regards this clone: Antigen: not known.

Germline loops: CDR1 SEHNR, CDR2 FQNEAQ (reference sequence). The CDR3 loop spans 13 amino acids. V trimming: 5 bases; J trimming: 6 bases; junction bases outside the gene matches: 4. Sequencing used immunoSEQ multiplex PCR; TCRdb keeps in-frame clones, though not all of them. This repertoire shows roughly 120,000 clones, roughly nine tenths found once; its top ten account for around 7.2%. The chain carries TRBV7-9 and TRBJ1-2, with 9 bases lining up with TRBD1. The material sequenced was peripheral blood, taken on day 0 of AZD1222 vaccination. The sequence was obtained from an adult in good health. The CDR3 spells CASSPTGGNGYTF. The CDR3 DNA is TGTGCCAGCAGCCCAACAGGGGGCAATGGCTACACCTTC.